Sequencing of this T cell receptor (beta chain) was carried out in a study of blood T cell repertoires in COVID-19. Turning to the study itself: The cDNA or gDNA used as material had been derived from T cells, B-cell-depleted T cells, or PBMCs.

The data were produced by immunoSEQ multiplex PCR, yet TCRdb's version contains in-frame clones alone and is incomplete. The table includes 83,000 or so clones, roughly 86% detected once. Germline V lookup: CDR1 MNHNY, CDR2 SVGAGI (reference sequence). Trimming cost V 5 bases and J 2 bases; bases outside gene matches: 4. The CDR3 extends over 14 amino acids. This chain connects TRBV6-6 to TRBJ2-7; 9 bases are shared with TRBD2. The source material was peripheral blood. The receptor was isolated from a human donor in a cohort sampled during active COVID-19. The CDR3 loop is CASSLSGGPYEQYF. The DNA for the CDR3 is TGTGCCAGCAGTCTTAGCGGGGGCCCCTACGAGCAGTACTTC.